The rows below give T cell receptor beta chains drawn from one sample of a study of control samples from healthy donors and cancer patients. The protocol was immunoSEQ multiplex PCR, while the TCRdb copy is restricted to in-frame clones and leaves out a portion. This table has 110,000 or so clones, around nine tenths appearing once. Material: blood. The receptors originated from a woman between 45 and 60 years old in good health. Both conserved end residues are part of each CDR3. A D gene is named only where the DNA matches it firmly. Not every row has a clone size; where given, it reads once, few, many or a size class.

V gene: TRBV7-2; clone size: NA; J gene: TRBJ1-3; D gene: NA; CDR3 DNA: TGTGCCAGCAGCTTAGCACACCGGGGGAACACCATATATTTT; CDR3 protein: CASSLAHRGNTIYF
V gene: TRBV12-3/TRBV12-4; clone size: NA; J gene: TRBJ2-1; D gene: NA; CDR3 DNA: TGTGCCAGCAGGACGGGACTCCTCAATGAGCAGTTCTTC; CDR3 protein: CASRTGLLNEQFF
V gene: TRBV4-2; clone size: NA; J gene: TRBJ2-3; D gene: NA; CDR3 DNA: TGTGCCAGCAGCCAAGAGGCCAGGTGGTCAGATACGCAGTATTTT; CDR3 protein: CASSQEARWSDTQYF
V gene: TRBV7-2; clone size: NA; J gene: TRBJ2-5; D gene: TRBD2; CDR3 DNA: TGTGCCAGCAGGCGCGACGGGAGGGAGACCCAGTACTTC; CDR3 protein: CASRRDGRETQYF
V gene: TRBV5-1; clone size: NA; J gene: TRBJ2-7; D gene: TRBD2; CDR3 DNA: TGCGCCAGCAGCGTGGGACTAGCAGCGGGGAGAGGCGAGCAGTACTTC; CDR3 protein: CASSVGLAAGRGEQYF
V gene: TRBV6-6; clone size: NA; J gene: TRBJ2-5; D gene: TRBD2; CDR3 DNA: TGTGCCAGCAGTTACTCTACTAGCGGGGAGACCCAGTACTTC; CDR3 protein: CASSYSTSGETQYF
V gene: TRBV27; clone size: once; J gene: TRBJ1-2; D gene: NA; CDR3 DNA: TGTGCCAGCAGTTTATACCCCCTGACCAACGGCTACACCTTC; CDR3 protein: CASSLYPLTNGYTF
V gene: TRBV2; clone size: NA; J gene: TRBJ1-2; D gene: TRBD1; CDR3 DNA: TGTGCCAGCAGTGCACCCGGGACAGGAATTGGCTACACCTTC; CDR3 protein: CASSAPGTGIGYTF
V gene: TRBV4-3; clone size: once; J gene: TRBJ2-5; D gene: NA; CDR3 DNA: TGCGCCAGCAGCTCTAGGTACAGTACCGAGACCCAGTACTTC; CDR3 protein: CASSSRYSTETQYF
V gene: TRBV9; clone size: NA; J gene: TRBJ1-5; D gene: NA; CDR3 DNA: TGTGCCAGCAGCGTTGGAACAGGGTTAGGGCAGCCCCAGCATTTT; CDR3 protein: CASSVGTGLGQPQHF
V gene: TRBV5-4; clone size: NA; J gene: TRBJ1-1; D gene: NA; CDR3 DNA: TGTGCCAGCAGCGGGGGGGGAAACTTGAACACTGAAGCTTTCTTT; CDR3 protein: CASSGGGNLNTEAFF
V gene: TRBV11-1; clone size: few; J gene: TRBJ1-1; D gene: NA; CDR3 DNA: TGTGCCAAAACCTTACGGGGGGGGACTGAAGCTTTCTTT; CDR3 protein: CAKTLRGGTEAFF
V gene: TRBV19; clone size: NA; J gene: TRBJ2-3; D gene: NA; CDR3 DNA: TGTGCCAGTAGTATAGCGGGGAGTACAGATACGCAGTATTTT; CDR3 protein: CASSIAGSTDTQYF
V gene: TRBV7-2; clone size: once; J gene: TRBJ2-5; D gene: NA; CDR3 DNA: TGTGCCAGCAGCTTAGTAGAGACCCAGTACTTC; CDR3 protein: CASSLVETQYF